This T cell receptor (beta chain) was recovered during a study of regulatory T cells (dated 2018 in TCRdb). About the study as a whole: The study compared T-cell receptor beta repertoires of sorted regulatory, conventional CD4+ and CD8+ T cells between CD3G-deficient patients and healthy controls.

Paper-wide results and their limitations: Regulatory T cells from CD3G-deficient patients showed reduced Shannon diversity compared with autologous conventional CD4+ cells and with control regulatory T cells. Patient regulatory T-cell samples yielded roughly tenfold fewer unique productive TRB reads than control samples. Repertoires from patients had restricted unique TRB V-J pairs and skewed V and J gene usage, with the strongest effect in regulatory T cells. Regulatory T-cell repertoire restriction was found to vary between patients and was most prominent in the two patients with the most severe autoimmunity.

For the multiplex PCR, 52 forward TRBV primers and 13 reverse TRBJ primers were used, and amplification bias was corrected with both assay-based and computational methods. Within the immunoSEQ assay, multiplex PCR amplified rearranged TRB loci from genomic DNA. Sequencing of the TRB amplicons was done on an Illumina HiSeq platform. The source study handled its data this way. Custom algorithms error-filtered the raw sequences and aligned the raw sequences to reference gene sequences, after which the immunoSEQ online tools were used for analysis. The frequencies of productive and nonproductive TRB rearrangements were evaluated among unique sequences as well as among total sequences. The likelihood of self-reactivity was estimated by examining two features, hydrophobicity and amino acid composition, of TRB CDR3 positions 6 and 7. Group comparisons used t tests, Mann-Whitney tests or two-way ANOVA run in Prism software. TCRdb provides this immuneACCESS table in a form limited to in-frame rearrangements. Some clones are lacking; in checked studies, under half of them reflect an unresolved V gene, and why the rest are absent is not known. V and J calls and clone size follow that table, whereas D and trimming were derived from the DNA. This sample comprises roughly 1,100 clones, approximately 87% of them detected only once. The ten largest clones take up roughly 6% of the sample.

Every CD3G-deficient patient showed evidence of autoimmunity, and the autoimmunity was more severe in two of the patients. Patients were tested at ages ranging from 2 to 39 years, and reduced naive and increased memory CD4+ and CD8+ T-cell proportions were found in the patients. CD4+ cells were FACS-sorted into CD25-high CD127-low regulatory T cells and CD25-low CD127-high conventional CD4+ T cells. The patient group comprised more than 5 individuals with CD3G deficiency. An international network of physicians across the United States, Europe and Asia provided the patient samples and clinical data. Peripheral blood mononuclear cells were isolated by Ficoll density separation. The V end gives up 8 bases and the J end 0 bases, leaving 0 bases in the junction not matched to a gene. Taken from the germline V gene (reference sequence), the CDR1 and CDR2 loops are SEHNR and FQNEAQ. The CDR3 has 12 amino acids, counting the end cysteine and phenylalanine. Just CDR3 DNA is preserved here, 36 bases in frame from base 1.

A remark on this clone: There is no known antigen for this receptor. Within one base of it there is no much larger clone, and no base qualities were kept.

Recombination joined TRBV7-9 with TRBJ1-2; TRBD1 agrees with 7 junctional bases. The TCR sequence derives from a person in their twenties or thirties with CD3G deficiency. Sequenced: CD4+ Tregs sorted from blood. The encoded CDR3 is CASGTANYGYTF. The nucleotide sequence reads TGTGCCAGCGGGACAGCTAACTATGGCTACACCTTC.